The source of this T cell receptor (beta chain) is a study of PD-L1 blockade in urothelial cancer. Overall study context: Per blood sample, T cells had a median of around 150,000. Findings of the study overall: Lower than median blood TCR clonality before treatment predicted better survival.

Time point: pretreatment peripheral blood. Between 1 and 8 samples, pretreatment and on-treatment, were given by each patient. The method was immunoSEQ multiplex PCR; TCRdb's version includes in-frame clones alone and lacks a portion of them. The sample holds 32,000 or so clones, nearly 85% seen once. About this clone: The antigen is undetermined.

The CDR3 is 12 amino acids. CDR1 is MNHEY and CDR2 is SVGAGI in the germline V gene. V dropped 5 bases and J dropped 7 bases, with 10 bases sitting between them. The source material was PBMCs, sampled around atezolizumab (anti-PD-L1) treatment. The receptor comes from a man in his 60s with urothelial cancer. This chain connects TRBV6-5 to TRBJ2-3; D is unresolved. CDR3 nucleotides: TGTGCCAGCAGTGCTGGGCAGCATACGCAGTATTTT. As protein: CASSAGQHTQYF.